This T cell receptor (beta chain) originates from a study of regulatory T cells in long-lasting Graves disease. Study details: Persistence in Graves' disease denoted antithyroid drug use beyond 5 years alongside positive TSH receptor antibodies. Study-level findings and limits: Persistent disease favored TRBV28, TRBJ1-2 and TRBJ2-5. Persistent patients had a count of shared public clonotypes (approximately 2,700) that exceeded that of new patients (around 960).

About this clonotype: Its cognate antigen is unknown.

Trimming stripped 0 bases from V and 4 bases from J, with 16 bases between. CDR1 and CDR2 (germline): MGHRA, YSYEKL. This CDR3 spans 17 amino acids. Combining iRepertoire HTBI primers with Arm-PCR of CDR3 regions, the authors built TCR beta libraries. TCRdb re-derived calls from the multiplex PCR reads in MiXCR, one entry per CDR3 protein. The sample consists of more than 300,000 distinct CDR3 sequences, about 19% of them appearing once. Time point: persistent/refractory GD, antithyroid drugs over 5 years with positive TRAb. RNA from PBMCs was the source of the TCR library. The sequencing here drew on peripheral blood mononuclear cells (PBMCs), taken when the disease was refractory, from a patient treated with antithyroid drugs. The rearrangement links TRBV4-1 to TRBJ1-3; a weak D match, TRBD1 (6 bases). The clonotype originates from a female donor with Graves disease. CDR3 coding DNA: TGCGCCAGCAGCCAAGATCCGCGGGGGCGCGCAGGAAACACCATATATTTT. Encoded protein: CASSQDPRGRAGNTIYF.